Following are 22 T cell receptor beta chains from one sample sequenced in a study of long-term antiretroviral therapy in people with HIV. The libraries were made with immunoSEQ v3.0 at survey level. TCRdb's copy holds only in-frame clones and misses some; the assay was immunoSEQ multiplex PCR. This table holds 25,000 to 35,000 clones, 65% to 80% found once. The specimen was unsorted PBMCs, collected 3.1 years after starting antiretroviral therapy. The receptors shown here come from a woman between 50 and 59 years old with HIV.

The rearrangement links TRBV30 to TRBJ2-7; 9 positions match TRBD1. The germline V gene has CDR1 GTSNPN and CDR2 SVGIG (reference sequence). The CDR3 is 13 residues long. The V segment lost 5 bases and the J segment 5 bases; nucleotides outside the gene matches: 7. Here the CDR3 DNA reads TGTGCCTGGGCTGGGACAGGGTCCCACGAGCAGTACTTC. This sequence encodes CAWAGTGSHEQYF.

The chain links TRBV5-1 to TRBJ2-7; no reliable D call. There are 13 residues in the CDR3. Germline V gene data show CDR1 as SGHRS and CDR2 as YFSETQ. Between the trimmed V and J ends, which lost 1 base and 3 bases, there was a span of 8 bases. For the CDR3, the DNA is TGCGCCAGCAGCTTGACTTATTTCTACGAGCAGTACGTC. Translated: CASSLTYFYEQYV.

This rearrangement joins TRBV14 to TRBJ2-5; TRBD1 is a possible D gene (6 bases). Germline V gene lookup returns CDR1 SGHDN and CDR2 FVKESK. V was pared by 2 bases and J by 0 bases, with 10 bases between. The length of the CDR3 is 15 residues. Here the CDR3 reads CASSQLQGYQETQYF. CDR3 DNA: TGTGCCAGCAGCCAACTTCAGGGGTACCAAGAGACCCAGTACTTC.

Here the CDR3 reads CASSLEGTNSPLHF. CDR3 nucleotide sequence: TGTGCCAGCAGCTTAGAGGGGACCAATTCACCCCTCCACTTT. This rearrangement joins TRBV11-3 to TRBJ1-6, with D possibly TRBD1 on 5 matching bases. V lost 0 bases to trimming and J lost 7 bases, with 7 bases between them. In germline, CDR1 is SGHNT, CDR2 YENEEA. CDR3 length equals 14 residues.

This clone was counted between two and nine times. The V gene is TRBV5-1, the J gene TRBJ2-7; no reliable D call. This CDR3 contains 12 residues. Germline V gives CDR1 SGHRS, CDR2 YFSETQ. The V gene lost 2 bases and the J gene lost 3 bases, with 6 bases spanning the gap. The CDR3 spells CASSLGCYEQYV. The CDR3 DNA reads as TGCGCCAGCAGCTTAGGGTGCTACGAGCAGTACGTC.

CDR3 in DNA: TGTGCCAGCAGTGAAGGACTAGCGGGGGGGCAGGAGACCCAGTACTTC. This gives the protein CASSEGLAGGQETQYF. The gene calls are TRBV2 and TRBJ2-5; TRBD2 matches 14 bases. The trim removed 1 base at V and 5 bases at J, leaving 3 bases unmatched. Germline V gene data show CDR1 as SNHLY and CDR2 as FYNNEI. CDR3 length: 16 residues.

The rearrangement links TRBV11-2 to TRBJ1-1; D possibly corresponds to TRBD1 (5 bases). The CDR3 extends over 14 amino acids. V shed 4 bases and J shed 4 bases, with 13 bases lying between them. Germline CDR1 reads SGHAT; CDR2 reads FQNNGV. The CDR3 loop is CASSYRGGVTEAFF. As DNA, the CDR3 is TGTGCCAGCAGCTATAGGGGAGGCGTCACTGAAGCTTTCTTT. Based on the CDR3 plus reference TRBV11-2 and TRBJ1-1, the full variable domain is EAGVAQSPRYKIIEKRQSVAFWCNPISGHATLYWYQQILGQGPKLLIQFQNNGVVDDSQLPKDRFSAERLKGVDSTLKIQPAKLEDSAVYLCASSYRGGVTEAFFGQGTRLTVV.

The CDR3 DNA sequence: TGTGCCAGCAGCTCCCAGGCCTTGGTGTCAGGGGGTGGGACCTACGAGCAGTACGTC. Protein: CASSSQALVSGGGTYEQYV. The V call is TRBV7-3, the J call TRBJ2-7; the match to TRBD1 covers 7 bases. The CDR3 runs to 19 residues. Looked up from germline, CDR1 is SGHTA and CDR2 is FQGTGA. Trimming cost V 4 bases and J 2 bases; bases outside gene matches: 20.

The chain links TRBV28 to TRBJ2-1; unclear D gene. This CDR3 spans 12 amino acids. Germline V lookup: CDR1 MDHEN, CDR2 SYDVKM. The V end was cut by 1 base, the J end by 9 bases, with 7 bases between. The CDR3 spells CASSLFPGEQFF. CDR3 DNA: TGTGCCAGCAGTTTATTCCCGGGTGAGCAGTTCTTC.

CDR3 amino acids: CASSVETEYNSPLHF. CDR3 sequence (DNA): TGTGCCAGCAGCGTAGAAACCGAGTATAATTCACCCCTCCACTTT. The chain recombines TRBV9 with TRBJ1-6, with unresolved D. This CDR3 comprises 15 residues. Trimming left V 0 bases short and J 4 bases short, with 8 bases between. Germline V gene sequence: CDR1 SGDLS, CDR2 YYNGEE.

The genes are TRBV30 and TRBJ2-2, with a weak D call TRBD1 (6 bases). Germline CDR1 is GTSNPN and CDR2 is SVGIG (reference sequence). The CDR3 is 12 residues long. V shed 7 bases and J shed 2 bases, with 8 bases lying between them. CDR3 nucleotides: TGTGCCTTGACAGGAAACACCGGGGAGCTGTTTTTT. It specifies CALTGNTGELFF.

This CDR3 reads CSVVGGRENEQYF. DNA of the CDR3: TGCAGCGTTGTAGGGGGGAGGGAGAACGAGCAGTACTTC. J is TRBJ2-7 and V is TRBV29-1; D might be TRBD2 (7 bases). Germline CDR1 is SQVTM and CDR2 is ANQGSEA. The CDR3 sequence is 13 residues long. V lost 4 bases to trimming and J lost 5 bases, with 15 bases between them.

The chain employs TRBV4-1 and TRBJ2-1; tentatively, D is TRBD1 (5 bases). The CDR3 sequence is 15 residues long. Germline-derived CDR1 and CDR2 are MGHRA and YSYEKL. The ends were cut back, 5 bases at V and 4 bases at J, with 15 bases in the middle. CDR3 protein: CASSYVAGPYNEQFF. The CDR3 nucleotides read TGCGCCAGCAGCTACGTTGCAGGGCCGTACAATGAGCAGTTCTTC.

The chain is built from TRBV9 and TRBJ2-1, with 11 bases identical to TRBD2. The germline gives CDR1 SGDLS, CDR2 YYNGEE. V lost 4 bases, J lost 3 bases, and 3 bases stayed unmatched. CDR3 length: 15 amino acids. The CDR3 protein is CASSLLAGGYNEQFF. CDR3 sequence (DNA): TGTGCCAGCAGCCTCCTAGCGGGGGGCTACAATGAGCAGTTCTTC. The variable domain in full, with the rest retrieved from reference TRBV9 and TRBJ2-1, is DSGVTQTPKHLITATGQRVTLRCSPRSGDLSVYWYQQSLDQGLQFLIQYYNGEERAKGNILERFSAQQFPDLHSELNLSSLELGDSALYFCASSLLAGGYNEQFFGPGTRLTVL.

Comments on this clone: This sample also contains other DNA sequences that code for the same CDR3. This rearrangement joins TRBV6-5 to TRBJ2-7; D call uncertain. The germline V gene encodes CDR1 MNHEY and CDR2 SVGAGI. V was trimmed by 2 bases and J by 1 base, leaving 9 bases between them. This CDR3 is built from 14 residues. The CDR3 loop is CASSYVSPSYEQYF. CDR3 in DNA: TGTGCCAGCAGTTACGTCTCCCCTTCCTACGAGCAGTACTTC.

CDR3 region: CASSADRATDTQYF. The DNA for the CDR3 is TGTGCCAGCAGCGCGGACAGGGCCACAGATACGCAGTATTTT. The gene calls are TRBV9 and TRBJ2-3, with TRBD1 identical over 8 bases. Trimming at V came to 3 bases and at J to 2 bases, leaving 2 bases not matched to a gene. The CDR3 runs 14 residues. Germline V gene data show CDR1 as SGDLS and CDR2 as YYNGEE.

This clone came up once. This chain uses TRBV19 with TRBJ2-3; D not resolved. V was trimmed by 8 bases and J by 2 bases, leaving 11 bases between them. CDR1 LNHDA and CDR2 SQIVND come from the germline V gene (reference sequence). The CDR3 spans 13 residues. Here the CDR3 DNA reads TGTGCCAGTTCCTTCGGAGTCACAGATACGCAGTATTTT. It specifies CASSFGVTDTQYF.

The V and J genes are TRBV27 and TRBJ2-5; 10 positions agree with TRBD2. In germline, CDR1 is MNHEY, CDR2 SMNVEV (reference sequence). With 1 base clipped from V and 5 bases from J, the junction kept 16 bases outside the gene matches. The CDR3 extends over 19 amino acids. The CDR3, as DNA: TGTGCCAGCAGTTTATGGCCCCGGAGTCTAGCGGGGGAATCGGAGACCCAGTACTTC. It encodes CASSLWPRSLAGESETQYF.

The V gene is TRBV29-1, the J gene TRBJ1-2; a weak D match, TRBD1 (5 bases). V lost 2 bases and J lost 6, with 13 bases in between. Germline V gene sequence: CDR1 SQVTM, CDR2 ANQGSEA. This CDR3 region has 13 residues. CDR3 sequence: CSVEKRQGDGYTF. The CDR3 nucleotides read TGCAGCGTTGAAAAGCGGCAGGGAGATGGCTACACCTTC. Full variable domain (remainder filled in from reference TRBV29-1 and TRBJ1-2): SAVISQKPSRDICQRGTSLTIQCQVDSQVTMMFWYRQQPGQSLTLIATANQGSEATYESGFVIDKFPISRPNLTFSTLTVSNMSPEDSSIYLCSVEKRQGDGYTFGSGTRLTVV.

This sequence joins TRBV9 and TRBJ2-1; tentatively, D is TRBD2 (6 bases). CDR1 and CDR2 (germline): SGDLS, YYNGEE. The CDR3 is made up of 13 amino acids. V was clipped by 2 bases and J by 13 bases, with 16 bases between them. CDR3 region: CASSVLEEGTQFF. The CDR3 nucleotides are TGTGCCAGCAGCGTTTTGGAGGAGGGGACCCAGTTCTTC.

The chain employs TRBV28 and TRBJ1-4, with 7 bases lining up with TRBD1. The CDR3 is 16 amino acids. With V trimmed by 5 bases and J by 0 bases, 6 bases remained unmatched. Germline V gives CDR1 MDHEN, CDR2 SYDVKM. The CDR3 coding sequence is TGTGCCAGCAGTCGACCAGGGGGAGCAACTAATGAAAAACTGTTTTTT. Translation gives CASSRPGGATNEKLFF. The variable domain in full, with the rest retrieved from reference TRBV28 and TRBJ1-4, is DVKVTQSSRYLVKRTGEKVFLECVQDMDHENMFWYRQDPGLGLRLIYFSYDVKMKEKGDIPEGYSVSREKKERFSLILESASTNQTSMYLCASSRPGGATNEKLFFGSGTQLSVL.

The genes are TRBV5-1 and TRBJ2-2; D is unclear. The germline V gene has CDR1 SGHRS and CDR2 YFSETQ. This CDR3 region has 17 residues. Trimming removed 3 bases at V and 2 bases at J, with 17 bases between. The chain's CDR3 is CASSSNPPKGNTGELFF. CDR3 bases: TGCGCCAGCAGCTCGAATCCCCCCAAAGGTAACACCGGGGAGCTGTTTTTT.